The source of this T cell receptor (beta chain) is a study of blood T cell repertoires in COVID-19. Background on the study: Whether acute or convalescent, the COVID-19 samples came from the United States, Italy and Spain.

This CDR3 has 14 residues. The V gene's germline CDR1 is KGHSH and CDR2 LQKENI. V was cut by 5 bases and J by 0 bases, with 11 bases left in between. Assay: immunoSEQ multiplex PCR; the TCRdb copy retains only in-frame clones and omits some. Among 30,000 to 45,000 clones listed, over 75% were seen once. The TCR was taken from a man between 60 and 75 years old with active COVID-19. This rearrangement joins TRBV18 to TRBJ2-7; TRBD1 might be the D (6 bases). What was sequenced was peripheral blood. CDR3 region: CASSEQGSSYEQYF. The CDR3 DNA follows: TGTGCCAGCTCAGAACAGGGATCCTCCTACGAGCAGTACTTC.